This paragraph covers one TCR beta chain sequence. This entry belongs to a study of blood T cell repertoires in COVID-19. About the research overall: The United States, Italy and Spain provided the acute and convalescent COVID-19 samples. The analysed material was cDNA or gDNA that came from T cells, B-cell-depleted T cells, or PBMCs.

With 9 bases removed from V and 0 bases from J, the gap between germline ends came to 12 bases. The CDR3 length is 14 residues. Germline loops: CDR1 SGHDN, CDR2 FVKESK. During active infection, Seattle patients enrolled and were then monitored through disease. Per the study methods: Estimation of nucleated cell counts was performed using reference gene primer amplification. Here immunoSEQ multiplex PCR was the method, and the copy in TCRdb shows in-frame clones only, minus some. The V and J calls and the clone size are those of that table, but D and trimming were determined from the DNA. The table has about 80,000 clones, approximately 78% seen once; the top ten hold 36%.

The sequence was collected from a man aged 55 to 70 with COVID-19, enrolled during active disease. The V call is TRBV14, the J call TRBJ1-3; perhaps TRBD1 as D (5 bases). The source material was peripheral blood. CDR3 amino acids: CASSRDYSGNTIYF. The CDR3 DNA reads as TGTGCCAGTTCCAGGGACTACTCTGGAAACACCATATATTTT.